The 27 T cell receptor beta chains reported below all come from one sample, sequenced in a study of beta chain features in type 1 diabetes. All of the isolated RNA was reverse transcribed, so expressed TCRB transcripts were sequenced. Assay: immunoSEQ multiplex PCR; the TCRdb copy retains only in-frame clones and omits some. This repertoire shows fewer than 500,000 clones, 11% to 15% found once; its top ten account for approximately 0.035%. Sequencing was done on a sample of naive CD4+ T cells from blood. Receptor source: a man aged 25 to 40 in good health.

This chain joins TRBV4-2 and TRBJ1-2; TRBD1 is a possible D gene (6 bases). Per the germline V gene, CDR1 is LGHNA and CDR2 is YNFKEQ. Trimming took off 6 bases at V and 3 bases at J, with 14 bases between the two ends. The CDR3 runs 14 residues. In DNA form, the CDR3 reads TGTGCCAGCAGTCGTGGGACACCTCACTATGGCTACACCTTC. Translated, it gives CASSRGTPHYGYTF.

This chain uses TRBV28 with TRBJ2-3; D gene unclear. The length of the CDR3 is 13 residues. Deletions cut 3 bases from V and 8 bases from J, with 12 bases between. In germline, CDR1 is MDHEN, CDR2 SYDVKM. The CDR3 DNA reads TGTGCCAGCAGTTTGGGATCCTGGGGTACGCAGTATTTT. It encodes CASSLGSWGTQYF.

This clone was counted a few times. This chain uses TRBV7-2 with TRBJ2-1, with D possibly TRBD1 on 7 matching bases. The CDR3 totals 15 residues. Germline V gene lookup returns CDR1 SGHTA and CDR2 FQGNSA. V dropped 1 base and J dropped 3 bases, with 10 bases sitting between them. CDR3 DNA sequence: TGTGCCAGCAGCTTAGACAGGGGAGGCTACAATGAGCAGTTCTTC. Translation gives CASSLDRGGYNEQFF.

This clone showed up just a few times. CDR3 sequence reads: CASGFSAPGYTF. The CDR3, as DNA: TGTGCTAGTGGTTTCTCTGCCCCTGGCTACACCTTC. The chain recombines TRBV12-5 with TRBJ1-2; D gene uncertain. The CDR3 totals 12 residues. CDR1 is LGHNT, CDR2 FRNRAP, per germline. V dropped 3 bases and J dropped 7 bases, with 9 bases sitting between them.

This rearrangement joins TRBV27 to TRBJ2-3, with TRBD2 matching 10 bases. Losses at the gene ends were 2 bases for V and 2 bases for J; bases not matched to a gene: 10. This CDR3 comprises 18 residues. Germline V gene sequence: CDR1 MNHEY, CDR2 SMNVEV (reference sequence). The CDR3 DNA sequence: TGTGCCAGCAGTTTAAAGAGGCCAGCGGGAGGGGACACAGATACGCAGTATTTT. Residues: CASSLKRPAGGDTDTQYF.

This clone appeared a few times. This chain links TRBV11-2 with TRBJ2-4; TRBD2 matches at 9 bases. Germline trimming cut 5 bases from V and 9 bases from J; bases unmatched to any gene: 5. Germline CDR1 and CDR2: SGHAT and FQNNGV. This CDR3 comprises 13 residues. The CDR3 spells CASSLLAGSIQYF. The DNA of the CDR3 is TGTGCCAGCAGCCTTCTAGCGGGGTCCATTCAGTACTTC.

This clone has only a few counts. The chain has TRBV18 and TRBJ1-1; 7 positions match TRBD1. This CDR3 contains 13 residues. CDR1 KGHSH and CDR2 LQKENI come from the germline V gene. The junction had 2 bases not matched to a gene; V was cut back by 3 bases and J by 4 bases. The CDR3 DNA follows: TGTGCCAGCTCACCCGACAGGGCCACTGAAGCTTTCTTT. Amino acid sequence: CASSPDRATEAFF.

The V call is TRBV30, the J call TRBJ1-3; a weak D match, TRBD1 (6 bases). There are 17 residues in the CDR3. Trimming left V 4 bases short and J 0 bases short, with 19 bases between. Germline V CDR1 and CDR2: GTSNPN, SVGIG (reference sequence). CDR3: CAWTPDRLPISGNTIYF. Here the CDR3 DNA reads TGTGCCTGGACCCCGGACAGACTCCCTATCTCTGGAAACACCATATATTTT. Complete variable domain (other parts from reference TRBV30 and TRBJ1-3): SQTIHQWPATLVQPVGSPLSLECTVEGTSNPNLYWYRQAAGRGLQLLFYSVGIGQISSEVPQNLSASRPQDRQFILSSKKLLLSDSGFYLCAWTPDRLPISGNTIYFGEGSWLTVV.

The J gene is TRBJ2-3, the V gene TRBV11-3; 13 bases line up with TRBD2. From germline, CDR1 is SGHNT and CDR2 YENEEA. The CDR3 consists of 16 residues. With V trimmed by 4 bases and J by 2 bases, 3 bases remained unmatched. CDR3 loop: CASSSGTSGITDTQYF. CDR3 DNA sequence: TGTGCCAGCAGCTCCGGGACTAGCGGGATCACAGATACGCAGTATTTT.

J is TRBJ1-2 and V is TRBV19; D gene uncertain. The CDR3 extends over 15 amino acids. V lost 0 bases, J lost 4 bases, and 12 bases lay in between. CDR1 LNHDA and CDR2 SQIVND come from the germline V gene (reference sequence). The CDR3 region is CASSIDLGRSYGYTF. CDR3 in DNA: TGTGCCAGTAGTATAGATCTAGGGCGGAGCTATGGCTACACCTTC. The variable domain in full, with the rest retrieved from reference TRBV19 and TRBJ1-2, is DGGITQSPKYLFRKEGQNVTLSCEQNLNHDAMYWYRQDPGQGLRLIYYSQIVNDFQKGDIAEGYSVSREKKESFPLTVTSAQKNPTAFYLCASSIDLGRSYGYTFGSGTRLTVV.

The chain joins TRBV9 to TRBJ2-1; D tentatively fits TRBD1 or TRBD2 (6 bases each). The CDR3 sequence is 17 residues long. The germline CDR1 and CDR2 sequences are SGDLS and YYNGEE. Between the trimmed V and J ends, which lost 0 bases and 0 bases, there was a span of 13 bases. The CDR3 protein is CASSVEGGLSSYNEQFF. The CDR3 bases are TGTGCCAGCAGCGTAGAGGGGGGCCTGAGCTCCTACAATGAGCAGTTCTTC. Complete variable domain (other parts from reference TRBV9 and TRBJ2-1): DSGVTQTPKHLITATGQRVTLRCSPRSGDLSVYWYQQSLDQGLQFLIQYYNGEERAKGNILERFSAQQFPDLHSELNLSSLELGDSALYFCASSVEGGLSSYNEQFFGPGTRLTVL.

This clone showed up just a few times. The genes are TRBV14 and TRBJ1-2, with D maybe TRBD1 (6 bases). CDR3 length: 17 residues. The germline V gene has CDR1 SGHDN and CDR2 FVKESK. Trimming took off 0 bases at V and 7 bases at J, with 21 bases between the two ends. The CDR3 loop is CASSQDLDRTAWGGYTF. The CDR3 DNA follows: TGTGCCAGCAGCCAAGACCTCGACAGGACTGCTTGGGGTGGCTACACCTTC.

J is TRBJ2-3 and V is TRBV23-1, with TRBD2 identical over 11 bases. TRBV23-1 is annotated as an ORF whose role is uncertain. The CDR3 extends over 14 amino acids. Losses at the gene ends were 4 bases for V and 6 bases for J; bases not matched to a gene: 3. CDR3 protein: CASSLLAGEDTQYF. As DNA, the CDR3 is TGCGCCAGCAGTCTACTAGCGGGAGAGGATACGCAGTATTTT.

V gene TRBV18 combines with J gene TRBJ1-2; possible D gene TRBD1, 6 bases. The CDR3 spans 14 residues. Germline V gives CDR1 KGHSH, CDR2 LQKENI. Trimming took 4 bases from V and 3 from J, leaving 12 bases between them. The CDR3 spells CASSLRTEDYGYTF. CDR3 nucleotide sequence: TGTGCCAGCTCACTGAGGACAGAAGACTATGGCTACACCTTC.

This rearrangement joins TRBV18 to TRBJ2-2; the D gene is possibly TRBD1 (6 bases). Deletions cut 2 bases from V and 3 bases from J, with 16 bases between. Germline V gene data show CDR1 as KGHSH and CDR2 as LQKENI. The CDR3 contains 17 residues. The CDR3 reads CASSPLVATGDTGELFF. The CDR3 coding sequence is TGTGCCAGCTCACCATTGGTGGCGACAGGAGACACCGGGGAGCTGTTTTTT.

This chain connects TRBV7-9 to TRBJ1-1; no reliable D call. Germline V lookup: CDR1 SEHNR, CDR2 FQNEAQ (reference sequence). Trimming removed 8 bases from V and 1 base from J, with 17 bases in between. The CDR3 length is 15 residues. The CDR3 region is CASAPTRQPNTEAFF. CDR3 coding DNA: TGTGCCAGCGCACCAACTAGGCAGCCGAACACTGAAGCTTTCTTT.

This clone appeared a few times. The chain combines TRBV4-3 with TRBJ1-1, with D maybe TRBD1 (6 bases). Germline CDR1 reads LGHNA; CDR2 reads YSLEER. V lost 1 base, J lost 3 bases, and 12 bases lay in between. This CDR3 has 15 amino acids. The CDR3: CASSQGLGGHTEAFF. The CDR3 region has the DNA TGCGCCAGCAGCCAAGGACTTGGGGGGCACACTGAAGCTTTCTTT.

This clone occurred a few times. The chain joins TRBV5-6 to TRBJ2-1, with 7 bases lining up with TRBD1. Trimming at V came to 2 bases and at J to 7 bases, leaving 6 bases not matched to a gene. This CDR3 spans 14 amino acids. CDR1 is SGHDT, CDR2 YYEEEE, per germline. The DNA for the CDR3 is TGTGCCAGCAGCTTTTACAGGGGCTGGAATGAGCAGTTCTTC. Translation: CASSFYRGWNEQFF.

This clone has just a few counts. The V gene is TRBV14, the J gene TRBJ1-6; D is unresolved. Germline V gene lookup returns CDR1 SGHDN and CDR2 FVKESK. Trimming removed 0 bases from V and 4 bases from J, with 7 bases in between. The CDR3 is 15 amino acids. Here the CDR3 reads CASSQDRVYNSPLHF. DNA of the CDR3: TGTGCCAGCAGCCAAGATCGGGTGTATAATTCACCCCTCCACTTT.

This chain uses TRBV5-1 with TRBJ2-7; D is uncertain. The germline V and J ends were trimmed by 0 bases and 10 bases, with 11 bases remaining between them. This CDR3 comprises 12 residues. Germline lookup yields CDR1 SGHRS and CDR2 YFSETQ. CDR3 sequence reads: CASSLAGSRQYV. The CDR3 nucleotides read TGCGCCAGCAGCTTGGCCGGTTCGAGACAGTACGTC.

The CDR3 DNA is TGTGCCAGCAGCTTGGTGGGGGAATATCATGGCTACACCTTC. Residues: CASSLVGEYHGYTF. This chain uses TRBV5-4 with TRBJ1-2, with D tentatively TRBD1 (5 bases). Trimming removed 0 bases from V and 6 bases from J, with 12 bases in between. This CDR3 region has 14 residues. Germline CDR1 and CDR2: SGHNT and YYREEE (reference sequence).

This clone has just a few counts. This chain uses TRBV4-2 with TRBJ2-6; TRBD2 matches 8 bases. V lost 4 bases and J lost 0; bases outside the gene matches: 14. In germline, CDR1 is LGHNA, CDR2 YNFKEQ. The CDR3 has 20 amino acids. The CDR3: CASSPVVSGRLASGANVLTF. CDR3 bases: TGTGCCAGCAGCCCAGTGGTAAGCGGGAGACTTGCCTCTGGGGCCAACGTCCTGACTTTC.

This clone occurred a few times. This chain connects TRBV7-8 to TRBJ2-1; TRBD2 matches at 8 bases. This CDR3 has 17 residues. The germline gives CDR1 SGHVS, CDR2 FQNEAQ. Trimming cost V 1 base and J 7 bases; bases outside gene matches: 12. CDR3 amino acids: CASSLDRVSGVLNEQFF. In DNA form, the CDR3 reads TGTGCCAGCAGCTTAGACCGGGTTAGCGGGGTTCTGAATGAGCAGTTCTTC.

J is TRBJ1-2 and V is TRBV28; D unresolved. V was cut by 2 bases and J by 2 bases, with 18 bases left in between. The CDR3 runs 17 residues. The germline CDR1 and CDR2 sequences are MDHEN and SYDVKM. The CDR3 region is CASSLIQTRGLNYGYTF. The DNA for the CDR3 is TGTGCCAGCAGTTTAATTCAAACTCGAGGGTTAAACTATGGCTACACCTTC.

This clone was seen a handful of times. The V and J genes are TRBV14 and TRBJ1-2, with no clear D. This CDR3 contains 12 residues. V gave up 0 bases and J gave up 6 bases, with 5 bases separating them. CDR1 SGHDN and CDR2 FVKESK come from the germline V gene. CDR3 in amino acids: CASSQDGHGYTF. The CDR3 DNA reads TGTGCCAGCAGCCAAGATGGCCATGGCTACACCTTC.

This clone occurred a few times. The chain combines TRBV11-2 with TRBJ2-7, with D uncertain. V was trimmed by 1 base and J by 0 bases, leaving 4 bases between them. Germline-derived CDR1 and CDR2 are SGHAT and FQNNGV. This CDR3 has 13 amino acids. The CDR3 DNA reads as TGTGCCAGCAGCTTAGGATCCTCCTACGAGCAGTACGTC. It specifies CASSLGSSYEQYV.

The gene calls are TRBV7-3 and TRBJ2-1; 10 bases match TRBD2. Germline assignment: CDR1 SGHTA and CDR2 FQGTGA. Losses at the gene ends were 2 bases for V and 3 bases for J; bases not matched to a gene: 16. The CDR3 sequence is 20 residues long. In nucleotides, the CDR3 is TGTGCCAGCAGCTTAGTTCCCCGGCCTAGCGGGAGTACTTTCTACAATGAGCAGTTCTTC. This translates into CASSLVPRPSGSTFYNEQFF.